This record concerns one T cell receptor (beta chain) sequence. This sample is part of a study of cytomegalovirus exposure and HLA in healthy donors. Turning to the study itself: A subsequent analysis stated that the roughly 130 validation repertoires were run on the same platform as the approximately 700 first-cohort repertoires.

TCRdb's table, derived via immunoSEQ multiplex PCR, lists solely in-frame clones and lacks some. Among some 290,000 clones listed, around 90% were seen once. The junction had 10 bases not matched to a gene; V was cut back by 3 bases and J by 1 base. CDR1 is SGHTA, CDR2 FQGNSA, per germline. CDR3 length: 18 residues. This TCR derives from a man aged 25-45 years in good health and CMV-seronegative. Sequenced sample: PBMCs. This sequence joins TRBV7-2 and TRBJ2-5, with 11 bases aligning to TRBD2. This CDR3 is CASSFGGVLAGGQETQYF. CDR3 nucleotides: TGTGCCAGCAGCTTCGGGGGCGTGCTAGCGGGGGGCCAAGAGACCCAGTACTTC.